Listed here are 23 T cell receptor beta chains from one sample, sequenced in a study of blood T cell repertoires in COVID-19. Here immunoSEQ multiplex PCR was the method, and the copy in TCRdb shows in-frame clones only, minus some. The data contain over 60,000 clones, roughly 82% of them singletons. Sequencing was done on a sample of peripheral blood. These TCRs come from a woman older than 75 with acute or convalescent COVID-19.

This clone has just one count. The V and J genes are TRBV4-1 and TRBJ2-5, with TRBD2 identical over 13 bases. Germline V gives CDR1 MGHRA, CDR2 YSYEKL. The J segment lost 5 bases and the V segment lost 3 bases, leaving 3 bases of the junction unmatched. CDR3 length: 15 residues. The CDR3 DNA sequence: TGCGCCAGCAGCCACAGGACTAGCGGGAGTGAGACCCAGTACTTC. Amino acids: CASSHRTSGSETQYF.

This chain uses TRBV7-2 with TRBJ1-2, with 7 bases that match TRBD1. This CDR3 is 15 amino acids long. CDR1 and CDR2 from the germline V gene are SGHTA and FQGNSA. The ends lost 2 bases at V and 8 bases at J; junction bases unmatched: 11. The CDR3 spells CASSLSVTGPTGYTF. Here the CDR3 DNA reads TGTGCCAGCAGCTTATCGGTGACAGGGCCGACAGGCTACACCTTC.

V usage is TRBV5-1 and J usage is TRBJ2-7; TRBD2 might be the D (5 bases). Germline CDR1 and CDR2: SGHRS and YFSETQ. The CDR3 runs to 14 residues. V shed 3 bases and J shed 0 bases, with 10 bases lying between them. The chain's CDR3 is CASSSGLNSYEQYF. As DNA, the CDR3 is TGCGCCAGCAGCTCCGGACTGAACTCCTACGAGCAGTACTTC. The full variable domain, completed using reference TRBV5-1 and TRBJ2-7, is KAGVTQTPRYLIKTRGQQVTLSCSPISGHRSVSWYQQTPGQGLQFLFEYFSETQRNKGNFPGRFSGRQFSNSRSEMNVSTLELGDSALYLCASSSGLNSYEQYFGPGTRLTVT.

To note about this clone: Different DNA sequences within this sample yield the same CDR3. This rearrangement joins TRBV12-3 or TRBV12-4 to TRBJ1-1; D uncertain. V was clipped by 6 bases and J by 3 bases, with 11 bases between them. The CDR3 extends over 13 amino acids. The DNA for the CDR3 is TGTGCCAGCAGCCTCCTCCGGGACACTGAAGCTTTCTTT. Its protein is CASSLLRDTEAFF.

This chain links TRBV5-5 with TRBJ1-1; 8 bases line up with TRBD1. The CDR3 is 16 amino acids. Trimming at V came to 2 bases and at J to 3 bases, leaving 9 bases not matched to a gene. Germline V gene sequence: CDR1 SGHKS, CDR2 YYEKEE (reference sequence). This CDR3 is CASSFLRGLGYTEAFF. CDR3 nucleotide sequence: TGTGCCAGCAGCTTTCTCAGGGGGCTGGGGTACACTGAAGCTTTCTTT.

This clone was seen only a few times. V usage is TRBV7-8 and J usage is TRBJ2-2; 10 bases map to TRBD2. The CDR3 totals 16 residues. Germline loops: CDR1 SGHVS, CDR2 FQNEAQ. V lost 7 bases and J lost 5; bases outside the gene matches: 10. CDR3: CASTPVRTSGTGELFF. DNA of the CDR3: TGTGCCAGCACCCCAGTCAGGACTAGCGGAACCGGGGAGCTGTTTTTT.

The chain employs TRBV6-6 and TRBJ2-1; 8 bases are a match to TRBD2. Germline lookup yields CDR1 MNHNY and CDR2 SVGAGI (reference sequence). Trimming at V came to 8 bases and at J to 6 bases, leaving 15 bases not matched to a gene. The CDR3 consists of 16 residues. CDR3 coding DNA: TGTGCCAGCGGCCCCTCGAGCAGCGGGAGACGCAATGAGCAGTTCTTC. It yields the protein CASGPSSSGRRNEQFF.

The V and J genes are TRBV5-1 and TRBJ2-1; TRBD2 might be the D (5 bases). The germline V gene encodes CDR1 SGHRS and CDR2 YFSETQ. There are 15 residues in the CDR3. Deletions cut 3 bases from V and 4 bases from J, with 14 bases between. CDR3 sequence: CASSSSPIVYNEQFF. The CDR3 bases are TGCGCCAGCAGCTCTAGCCCTATAGTTTACAATGAGCAGTTCTTC.

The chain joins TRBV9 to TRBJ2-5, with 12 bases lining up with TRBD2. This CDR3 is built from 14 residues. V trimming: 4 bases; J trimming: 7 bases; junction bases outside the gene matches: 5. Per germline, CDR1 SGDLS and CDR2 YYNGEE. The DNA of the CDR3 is TGTGCCAGCAGCTCACTAGCGGGAGGTGGGACCCAGTACTTC. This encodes CASSSLAGGGTQYF. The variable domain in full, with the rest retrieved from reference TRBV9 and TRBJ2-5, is DSGVTQTPKHLITATGQRVTLRCSPRSGDLSVYWYQQSLDQGLQFLIQYYNGEERAKGNILERFSAQQFPDLHSELNLSSLELGDSALYFCASSSLAGGGTQYFGPGTRLLVL.

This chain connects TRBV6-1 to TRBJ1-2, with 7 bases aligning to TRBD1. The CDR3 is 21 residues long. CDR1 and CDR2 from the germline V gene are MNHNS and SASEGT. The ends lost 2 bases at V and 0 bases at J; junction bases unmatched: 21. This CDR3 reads CASSEWRARGQGGKANYGYTF. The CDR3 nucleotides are TGTGCCAGCAGTGAATGGAGAGCAAGGGGGCAGGGGGGAAAAGCTAACTATGGCTACACCTTC.

CDR3 DNA: TGTGCCAGCAGTTTATCCGGGACTGTTGGGAGTGAGCAGTTCTTC. Its translation: CASSLSGTVGSEQFF. The chain is built from TRBV27 and TRBJ2-1; TRBD2 might be the D (6 bases). Germline CDR1 reads MNHEY; CDR2 reads SMNVEV (reference sequence). V was shortened by 0 bases and J by 9 bases, with 15 bases between the two germline ends. The CDR3 covers 15 residues.

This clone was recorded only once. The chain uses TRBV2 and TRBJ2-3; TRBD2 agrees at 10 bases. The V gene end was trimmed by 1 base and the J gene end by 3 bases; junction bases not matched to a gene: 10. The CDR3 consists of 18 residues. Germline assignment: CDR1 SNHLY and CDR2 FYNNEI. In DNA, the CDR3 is TGTGCCAGCAGTGAAGGGGGTTTAGCGGGAGGTAGGACAGATACGCAGTATTTT. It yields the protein CASSEGGLAGGRTDTQYF.

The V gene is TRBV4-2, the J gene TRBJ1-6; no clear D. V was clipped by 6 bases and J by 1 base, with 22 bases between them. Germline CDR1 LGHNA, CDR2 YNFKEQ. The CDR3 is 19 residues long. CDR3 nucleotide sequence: TGTGCCAGCAGGTTTTTGGAGGAGACTAAGAGGTCCTATAATTCACCCCTCCACTTT. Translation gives CASRFLEETKRSYNSPLHF.

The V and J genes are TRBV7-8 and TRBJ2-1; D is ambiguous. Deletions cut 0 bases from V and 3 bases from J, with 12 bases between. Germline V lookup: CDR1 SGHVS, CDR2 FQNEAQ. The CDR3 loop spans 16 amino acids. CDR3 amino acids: CASSLARSAFYNEQFF. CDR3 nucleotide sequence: TGTGCCAGCAGCTTAGCGCGGTCAGCCTTCTACAATGAGCAGTTCTTC.

CDR3 residues: CASSPLGEGSTEAFF. In nucleotides, the CDR3 is TGTGCCAGCAGCCCTCTGGGGGAGGGTTCGACTGAAGCTTTCTTT. The V call is TRBV7-9, the J call TRBJ1-1; tentatively, D is TRBD1 (5 bases). V lost 5 bases to trimming and J lost 5 bases, with 18 bases between them. Looked up from germline, CDR1 is SEHNR and CDR2 is FQNEAQ (reference sequence). CDR3 length: 15 amino acids.

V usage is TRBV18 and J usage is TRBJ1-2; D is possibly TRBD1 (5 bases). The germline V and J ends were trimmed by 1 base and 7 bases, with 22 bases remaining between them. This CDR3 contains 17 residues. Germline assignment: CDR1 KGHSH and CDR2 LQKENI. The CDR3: CASSPLTPGSSSGGYTF. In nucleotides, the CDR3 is TGTGCCAGCTCACCACTTACCCCAGGGTCATCCTCGGGTGGCTACACCTTC.

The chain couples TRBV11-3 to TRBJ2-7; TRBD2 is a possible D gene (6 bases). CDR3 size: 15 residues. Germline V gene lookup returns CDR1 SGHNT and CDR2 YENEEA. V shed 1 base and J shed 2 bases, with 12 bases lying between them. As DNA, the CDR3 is TGTGCCAGCAGCTTAGGAGCGGGTCCGCCCTACGAGCAGTACTTC. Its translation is CASSLGAGPPYEQYF.

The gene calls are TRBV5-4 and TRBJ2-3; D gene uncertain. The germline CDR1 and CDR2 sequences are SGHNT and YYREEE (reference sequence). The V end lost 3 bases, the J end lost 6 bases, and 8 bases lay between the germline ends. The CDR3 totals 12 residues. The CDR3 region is CASSSFPDTQYF. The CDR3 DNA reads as TGTGCCAGCAGCTCTTTCCCGGATACGCAGTATTTT.

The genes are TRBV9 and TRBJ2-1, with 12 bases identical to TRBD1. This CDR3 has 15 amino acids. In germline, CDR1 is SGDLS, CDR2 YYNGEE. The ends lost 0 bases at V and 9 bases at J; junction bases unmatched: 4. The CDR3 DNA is TGTGCCAGCAGCGTAGCTGGGACAGGGGGCGGTGAGCAGTTCTTC. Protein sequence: CASSVAGTGGGEQFF.

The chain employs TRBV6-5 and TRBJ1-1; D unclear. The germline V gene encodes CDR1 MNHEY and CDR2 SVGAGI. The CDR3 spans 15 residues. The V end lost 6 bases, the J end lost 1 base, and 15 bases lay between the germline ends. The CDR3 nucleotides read TGTGCCAGCAGACGGACTCCCGTGGGGAACACTGAAGCTTTCTTT. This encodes CASRRTPVGNTEAFF.

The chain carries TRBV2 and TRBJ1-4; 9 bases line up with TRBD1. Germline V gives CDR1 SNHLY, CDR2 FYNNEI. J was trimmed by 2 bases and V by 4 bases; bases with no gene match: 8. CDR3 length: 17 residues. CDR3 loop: CASSGGQGPGTNEKLFF. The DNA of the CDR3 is TGTGCCAGCAGTGGCGGACAGGGGCCGGGTACTAATGAAAAACTGTTTTTT.

The CDR3 DNA sequence: TGTGTCAGAAGCTTAGATCCGGGGAGGGAAAGTAGCAATCAGCCCCAGCATTTT. This sequence encodes CVRSLDPGRESSNQPQHF. The rearrangement joins TRBV7-5 to TRBJ1-5. TRBV7-5 is a pseudogene. CDR3 size: 18 residues.

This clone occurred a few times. CDR3 DNA: TGTGCCTGGAGCGGGGGGGTAGCTTACGAGCAGTACTTC. Amino acids: CAWSGGVAYEQYF. The rearrangement links TRBV30 to TRBJ2-7, with 8 bases matching TRBD2. Germline V CDR1 and CDR2: GTSNPN, SVGIG (reference sequence). J gave up 4 bases and V 3 bases, and 5 bases lay outside the gene matches. The CDR3 totals 13 residues.